What follows are 24 T cell receptor beta chains derived from one specimen sequenced in a study of cytomegalovirus exposure and HLA in healthy donors. Primers for the PCR totalled 60 Vbeta and 13 Jbeta. This table comes from immunoSEQ multiplex PCR, and its TCRdb copy is limited to in-frame clones, with some not included. The table shows about 150,000 clones, with approximately 73% occurring only once. Sequenced material: PBMCs. These receptors were taken from a woman aged 18-29 years in good health and CMV-seronegative.

The CDR3 sequence is CASTGTSPYGEQFF. The DNA of the CDR3 is TGTGCCAGTACCGGGACTAGCCCCTATGGGGAGCAGTTCTTC. The chain has TRBV2 and TRBJ2-1; the match to TRBD2 covers 9 bases. Germline CDR1 is SNHLY and CDR2 is FYNNEI. V lost 9 bases, J lost 10 bases, and 13 bases stayed unmatched. The CDR3 contains 14 residues.

The chain uses TRBV29-1 and TRBJ2-1; 9 positions agree with TRBD1. This CDR3 spans 17 amino acids. Germline assignment: CDR1 SQVTM and CDR2 ANQGSEA. V lost 3 bases to trimming and J lost 2 bases; unmatched junction nucleotides: 11. CDR3 loop: CSVERPTGGETYNEQFF. CDR3 nucleotides: TGCAGCGTTGAGCGACCGACAGGGGGTGAAACCTACAATGAGCAGTTCTTC.

The chain carries TRBV7-9 and TRBJ1-6; D is possibly TRBD1 (5 bases). The CDR3 is 12 residues long. With 1 base removed from V and 16 bases from J, the gap between germline ends came to 11 bases. Per germline, CDR1 SEHNR and CDR2 FQNEAQ (reference sequence). The DNA of the CDR3 is TGTGCCAGCAGCTTAGAGGGTAGGGGACTCCACTTT. Its protein is CASSLEGRGLHF.

The V gene is TRBV7-2, the J gene TRBJ1-2; TRBD1 aligns across 7 bases. CDR1 is SGHTA, CDR2 FQGNSA, per germline. V was clipped by 7 bases and J by 6 bases; unmatched bases: 8. The CDR3 consists of 13 residues. The CDR3 region has the DNA TGTGCCAGCATCTTTGGCAGGGGGGATGGCTACACCTTC. Its protein is CASIFGRGDGYTF. Supplemented by reference TRBV7-2 and TRBJ1-2, the full variable domain reads GAGVSQSPSNKVTEKGKDVELRCDPISGHTALYWYRQSLGQGLEFLIYFQGNSAPDKSGLPSDRFSAERTGGSVSTLTIQRTQQEDSAVYLCASIFGRGDGYTFGSGTRLTVV.

In DNA, the CDR3 is TGTGCCACCTCCCGGACAGGGTTTGGAGCAGATACGCAGTATTTT. Its protein product is CATSRTGFGADTQYF. J is TRBJ2-3 and V is TRBV19, with 8 bases fitting TRBD1. CDR1 is LNHDA, CDR2 SQIVND, per germline (reference sequence). Trimming removed 10 bases from V and 4 bases from J; junction bases left unmatched: 13. This CDR3 region has 15 residues. The complete variable domain, with remaining parts taken from reference TRBV19 and TRBJ2-3, reads DGGITQSPKYLFRKEGQNVTLSCEQNLNHDAMYWYRQDPGQGLRLIYYSQIVNDFQKGDIAEGYSVSREKKESFPLTVTSAQKNPTAFYLCATSRTGFGADTQYFGPGTRLTVL.

CDR3 sequence: CASSSGTGREAFF. Written as DNA, the CDR3 is TGTGCCAGCAGTTCCGGGACAGGGCGTGAAGCTTTCTTT. The chain carries TRBV28 and TRBJ1-1; 9 bases align to TRBD1. The V gene end was trimmed by 4 bases and the J gene end by 7 bases; junction bases not matched to a gene: 4. Germline-derived CDR1 and CDR2 are MDHEN and SYDVKM. CDR3 length: 13 amino acids.

V is TRBV7-9 and J is TRBJ1-4, with 8 bases fitting TRBD1. From germline, CDR1 is SEHNR and CDR2 FQNEAQ (reference sequence). The CDR3 has 15 residues. Germline trimming cut 5 bases from V and 6 bases from J; bases unmatched to any gene: 8. The CDR3 spells CASSIGTGSYEKLFF. In DNA form, the CDR3 reads TGTGCCAGCAGCATCGGGACAGGTTCTTATGAAAAACTGTTTTTT.

This chain connects TRBV28 to TRBJ1-2, with 8 bases that match TRBD1. The J segment lost 6 bases and the V segment lost 4 bases, leaving 7 bases of the junction unmatched. The CDR3 is 14 amino acids. In germline, CDR1 is MDHEN, CDR2 SYDVKM. The CDR3 here is CASSSGGGMDGYTF. In DNA, the CDR3 is TGTGCCAGCAGTTCAGGGGGCGGAATGGATGGCTACACCTTC.

In DNA, the CDR3 is TGTGCCTGGAGTCCCCGACGACCGGGACAGGGGACTAGCGGCTCCTACAATGAGCAGTTCTTC. Encoded protein: CAWSPRRPGQGTSGSYNEQFF. This chain connects TRBV30 to TRBJ2-1, with TRBD2 as a possible D gene (11 bases). V gave up 2 bases and J gave up 0 bases, with 29 bases separating them. From germline, CDR1 is GTSNPN and CDR2 SVGIG (reference sequence). The CDR3 sequence is 21 residues long.

This rearrangement joins TRBV27 to TRBJ2-3; TRBD2 matches 12 bases. Losses at the gene ends were 8 bases for V and 7 bases for J; bases not matched to a gene: 10. Looked up from germline, CDR1 is MNHEY and CDR2 is SMNVEV (reference sequence). The CDR3 loop spans 15 amino acids. In DNA form, the CDR3 reads TGTGCCAGCGGAATCGGGCTAGCGGGGGGGCATACGCAGTATTTT. This codes for CASGIGLAGGHTQYF.

This rearrangement joins TRBV30 to TRBJ1-2, with D possibly TRBD1 on 5 matching bases. The CDR3 contains 12 residues. Trimming took off 2 bases at V and 5 bases at J, with 9 bases between the two ends. Germline V gene lookup returns CDR1 GTSNPN and CDR2 SVGIG (reference sequence). DNA of the CDR3: TGTGCCTGGAGTCGAGACAGTTATGGCTACACCTTC. Translation gives CAWSRDSYGYTF.

The chain joins TRBV27 to TRBJ2-7; 9 bases fit TRBD1. Per germline, CDR1 MNHEY and CDR2 SMNVEV (reference sequence). V shed 4 bases and J 5 bases; nucleotides not matched to a gene: 3. The CDR3 runs 13 residues. The chain's CDR3 is CASSWGQGHEQYF. CDR3 nucleotide sequence: TGTGCCAGCAGTTGGGGACAGGGACACGAGCAGTACTTC.

The genes are TRBV28 and TRBJ1-1, with D maybe TRBD1 (6 bases). CDR1 is MDHEN, CDR2 SYDVKM, per germline. The CDR3 contains 13 residues. Between the trimmed V and J ends, which lost 3 bases and 7 bases, there was a span of 12 bases. As DNA, the CDR3 is TGTGCCAGCAGTTTTTTAGGCAGGGGTGAAGCTTTCTTT. This sequence encodes CASSFLGRGEAFF.

This chain uses TRBV4-2 with TRBJ2-1, with a weak D call TRBD1 (6 bases). This CDR3 has 15 amino acids. Germline CDR1 reads LGHNA; CDR2 reads YNFKEQ. V lost 0 bases and J 7 bases, leaving 13 bases between the germline ends. CDR3 nucleotide sequence: TGTGCCAGCAGCCAAGATTTTCAGGGGTTTAATGAGCAGTTCTTC. Translating gives CASSQDFQGFNEQFF.

V gene TRBV5-4 combines with J gene TRBJ1-1; D might be TRBD1 (5 bases). Germline V gene sequence: CDR1 SGHNT, CDR2 YYREEE (reference sequence). The CDR3 sequence is 12 residues long. The V end was cut by 0 bases, the J end by 8 bases, with 8 bases between. CDR3 protein: CASSLGRGEAFF. The CDR3 region has the DNA TGTGCCAGCAGCTTGGGGAGGGGAGAAGCTTTCTTT.

This clone was detected a few times. The chain combines TRBV10-1 with TRBJ2-2; 13 bases match TRBD2. The CDR3 has 15 amino acids. Trimming removed 6 bases from V and 6 bases from J; junction bases left unmatched: 4. Germline CDR1 WNHNN, CDR2 SYGVQD (reference sequence). This CDR3 is CASSAGLAGAGELFF. The CDR3 nucleotides are TGCGCCAGCAGCGCTGGACTAGCGGGAGCCGGGGAGCTGTTTTTT.

The chain combines TRBV7-3 with TRBJ2-2, with D perhaps TRBD1 (7 bases). Looked up from germline, CDR1 is SGHTA and CDR2 is FQGTGA. The CDR3 runs 15 residues. V was trimmed by 2 bases and J by 4 bases, leaving 11 bases between them. CDR3 amino acids: CASSLRRGLTGELFF. The CDR3 coding sequence is TGTGCCAGCAGCTTACGGAGGGGGCTCACCGGGGAGCTGTTTTTT.

This chain connects TRBV6-4 to TRBJ2-3, with 12 bases lining up with TRBD2. J gave up 2 bases and V 4 bases, and 1 base lay outside the gene matches. Germline CDR1 is MRHNA and CDR2 is SNTAGT. The CDR3 covers 15 residues. CDR3 residues: CASSGLAGDTDTQYF. The DNA for the CDR3 is TGTGCCAGCAGTGGACTAGCGGGAGACACAGATACGCAGTATTTT.

CDR3 in amino acids: CASSYSPLDDQPQHF. CDR3 bases: TGTGCCAGCAGTTACTCACCCTTAGATGATCAGCCCCAGCATTTT. This chain links TRBV6-5 with TRBJ1-5; D is unresolved. The CDR3 is made up of 15 amino acids. CDR1 MNHEY and CDR2 SVGAGI come from the germline V gene. V was clipped by 0 bases and J by 5 bases, with 11 bases between them.

This clone was seen a handful of times. The chain combines TRBV9 with TRBJ2-7; 10 bases are shared with TRBD1. There are 15 residues in the CDR3. The germline gives CDR1 SGDLS, CDR2 YYNGEE. V lost 2 bases, J lost 2 bases, and 4 bases stayed unmatched. In nucleotides, the CDR3 is TGTGCCAGCAGCGTCGGGACAGGGGCAACCTACGAGCAGTACTTC. The encoded protein is CASSVGTGATYEQYF.

J is TRBJ2-7 and V is TRBV10-2, with D uncertain. Looked up from germline, CDR1 is WSHSY and CDR2 is SAAADI. Between the trimmed V and J ends, which lost 0 bases and 0 bases, there was a span of 12 bases. The CDR3 has 16 residues. The CDR3 region is CASSESRSKGSYEQYF. The CDR3 bases are TGCGCCAGCAGTGAGTCGAGGAGTAAAGGCTCCTACGAGCAGTACTTC.

The chain carries TRBV28 and TRBJ2-5; 7 bases are shared with TRBD2. V shed 3 bases and J 5 bases; nucleotides not matched to a gene: 6. Per the germline V gene, CDR1 is MDHEN and CDR2 is SYDVKM. The CDR3 contains 14 residues. The CDR3 is CASSFWGGQETQYF. As DNA, the CDR3 is TGTGCCAGCAGTTTTTGGGGGGGTCAGGAGACCCAGTACTTC.

The V and J genes are TRBV29-1 and TRBJ2-5, with 7 nucleotides matching TRBD2. The end of the DNA is better explained by TRBJ2-7, so the J call may be wrong. The germline V gene has CDR1 SQVTM and CDR2 ANQGSEA. The CDR3 extends over 13 amino acids. The CDR3, as DNA: TGCAGCGTTGAAAGCGGGGCTTCCTACGAGCAGTACTTC. The encoded protein is CSVESGASYEQYF.

This clone occurred once. This sequence joins TRBV4-1 and TRBJ1-5; tentatively, D is TRBD1 (5 bases). CDR3 size: 14 residues. Trimming took off 6 bases at V and 7 bases at J, with 16 bases between the two ends. Looked up from germline, CDR1 is MGHRA and CDR2 is YSYEKL. The CDR3 loop reads CASREGLSKQPQHF. The CDR3 coding sequence is TGCGCCAGCAGAGAGGGACTGTCTAAACAGCCCCAGCATTTT.